This T cell receptor (beta chain) stems from a study of T cell responses to AZD1222 COVID-19 vaccine (dated by TCRdb to the early 2020s). As for the study more broadly: TCR sequencing was performed for about 250 trial participants, of whom approximately 200 were given two doses of AZD1222 and around 25 were given two doses of MenACWY control vaccine. Trial participants were enrolled by age into 18-55, 56-69 and 70-plus year subgroups, with around 140, 26 and 57 TCR-sequenced participants respectively. Study-wide conclusions, independent of this receptor: Vaccine-associated CD4 TCRs spanned the whole spike protein, with dominant responses in regions 160-218 and 743-854. In the small 56-69-year group, the increase in depth fell short of significance, most likely because of low power. Reportedly, close to half of the unique spike-specific TCRs recognized epitopes lying outside the regions that are mutated in the B.1.351 and B.1.1.7 variants. Spike-specific TCR breadth and depth rose significantly after two AZD1222 doses compared with day 0 and with MenACWY recipients. Conclusions about previously exposed vaccinees were limited because only six AZD1222 recipients were SARS-CoV-2 seropositive at baseline. Because no day 14 peak-response samples were available, the repertoires could be characterized only after the peak T cell response. Participants were mostly white British and included more females than males, and it was suggested by the authors that clonal diversity may have been underestimated.

A word on this clone: What antigen it recognizes has not been identified. No clone much larger than this one lies a single base away; base qualities are absent.

The CDR3 regions of human TCRbeta chains were analyzed by immunosequencing. In the source study's methods: Repertoire TCRs were matched against a reference library of SARS-CoV-2-specific TCRs generated with the MIRA antigen-specificity platform. Breadth was defined as the fraction of unique TCRs that were SARS-CoV-2-associated. Depth was defined as the fraction of total T cells that were SARS-CoV-2-associated. Using the MIRA data, each spike-specific TCR was mapped to the spike region that the TCR reacts to and placed in a CD4 or CD8 class. Log10-transformed breadth and depth values were compared by one-way ANOVA with Sidak's multiple comparisons tests. The table comes from immuneACCESS by way of TCRdb, which keeps in-frame sequences with V and J called. Part of the clones is missing from these tables; in studies checked, under half for an unresolved V gene and the rest for unknown reasons. That table is the source of V, J and clone size, and D and trimming were worked out from the DNA. The sample data list about 93,000 clones, and about 90% of these were observed just once. The top ten clones comprise 2.5% to 3% of the sample.

CDR1 and CDR2, looked up from the germline V gene, are MDHEN and SYDVKM. V is shortened by 5 bases, J by 1 base, and the region joining them spans 11 bases. The CDR3 starts with the cysteine, ends with the phenylalanine, and has 14 residues. Solely the CDR3 DNA is kept, with 42 bases framed from the first base. The time point tag for this specimen amounts to: baseline before first vaccination. This specimen's treatment or condition label, interpreted: meningococcal conjugate vaccine given as trial control. Vaccinee samples were obtained from the UK trials COV001 and COV002, which included a single-blind randomized controlled phase 2/3 trial of AZD1222 (ChAdOx1 nCoV-19) in healthy adults. Trial participant PBMC samples were collected at day 0 and day 28 after the second dose for TCRbeta chain sequencing.

The chain uses TRBV28 and TRBJ1-1, with the identity of the D gene unclear. The TCR sequence derives from an adult in good health. Sequencing was performed on peripheral blood, taken on day 0 of MenACWY control vaccination. CDR3 loop: CASSPLGPNTEAFF. In nucleotide form, the sequence is TGTGCCAGCAGTCCCCTCGGCCCGAACACTGAAGCTTTCTTT.